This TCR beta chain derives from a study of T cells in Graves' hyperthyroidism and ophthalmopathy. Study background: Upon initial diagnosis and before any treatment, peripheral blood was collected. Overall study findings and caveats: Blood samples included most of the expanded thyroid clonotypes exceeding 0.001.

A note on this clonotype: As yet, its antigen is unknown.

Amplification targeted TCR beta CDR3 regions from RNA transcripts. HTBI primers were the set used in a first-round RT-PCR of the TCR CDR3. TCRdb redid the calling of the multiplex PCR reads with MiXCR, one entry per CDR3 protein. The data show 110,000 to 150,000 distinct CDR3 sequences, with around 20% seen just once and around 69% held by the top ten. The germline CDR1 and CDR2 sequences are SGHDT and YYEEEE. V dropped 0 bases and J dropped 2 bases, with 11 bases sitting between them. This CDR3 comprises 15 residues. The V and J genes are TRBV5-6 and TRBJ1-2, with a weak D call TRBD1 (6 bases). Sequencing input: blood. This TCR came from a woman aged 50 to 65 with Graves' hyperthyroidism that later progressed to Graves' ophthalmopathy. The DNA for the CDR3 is TGTGCCAGCAGCTTGGTTGGGGGCCTGAACTATGGCTACACCTTC. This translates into CASSLVGGLNYGYTF.